Each of the 6 T cell receptor beta chains below was sequenced from the same sample in a study of T cell responses to AZD1222 COVID-19 vaccine. Clones were sequenced by immunoSEQ multiplex PCR, and TCRdb holds only the in-frame ones, with some missing. Among 150,000 to 200,000 clones listed, around 92% were seen once. The sample consisted of peripheral blood, taken on day 0 of MenACWY control vaccination. These receptors came from an adult in good health.

The chain is built from TRBV6-5 and TRBJ1-4; D possibly corresponds to TRBD1 (5 bases). Germline CDR1 MNHEY, CDR2 SVGAGI. This CDR3 has 15 residues. V lost 1 base to trimming and J lost 3 bases, with 9 bases between them. In DNA, the CDR3 is TGTGCCAGCAGTTACTATGGGGGTGCTAATGAAAAACTGTTTTTT. Encoded protein: CASSYYGGANEKLFF.

The chain is built from TRBV9 and TRBJ2-7; D may be TRBD2 (5 bases). Trimming pared 4 bases from V and 2 bases from J, leaving 10 bases between. The CDR3 is made up of 13 amino acids. Germline values: CDR1 SGDLS, CDR2 YYNGEE. CDR3: CASSPPTTYEQYF. For the CDR3, the DNA is TGTGCCAGCAGCCCTCCGACTACCTACGAGCAGTACTTC.

This clone appeared a few times. The V call is TRBV11-2, the J call TRBJ2-7, with D perhaps matching TRBD2 (6 bases). Germline V CDR1 and CDR2: SGHAT, FQNNGV. Trimming cost V 5 bases and J 4 bases, with 15 bases left between them. The CDR3 runs to 14 residues. Here the CDR3 reads CASSPGGGYYEQYF. CDR3 coding DNA: TGTGCCAGCAGCCCCGGGGGAGGTTATTACGAGCAGTACTTC.

V gene TRBV19 combines with J gene TRBJ1-4, with 7 nucleotides matching TRBD1. The CDR3 spans 14 residues. Germline V gene sequence: CDR1 LNHDA, CDR2 SQIVND (reference sequence). The J segment lost 7 bases and the V segment lost 2 bases, leaving 4 bases of the junction unmatched. CDR3: CASSIQGEGEKLFF. Written as DNA, the CDR3 is TGTGCCAGTAGTATACAGGGGGAAGGTGAAAAACTGTTTTTT.

The V call is TRBV27, the J call TRBJ1-1; D gene ambiguous. Germline CDR1 is MNHEY and CDR2 is SMNVEV (reference sequence). Trimming removed 3 bases at V and 0 bases at J, with 11 bases between. This CDR3 comprises 15 residues. DNA of the CDR3: TGTGCCAGCAGTTTTAATCTTAAAATGAACACTGAAGCTTTCTTT. Translating gives CASSFNLKMNTEAFF.

This clone was picked up one time. V is TRBV15 and J is TRBJ2-7; D not certain. CDR1 and CDR2 from the germline V gene are LNHNV and YYDKDF (reference sequence). The V gene lost 0 bases and the J gene lost 7 bases, with 10 bases spanning the gap. The CDR3 runs 13 residues. The chain's CDR3 is CATSRDVTREQYF. DNA of the CDR3: TGTGCCACCAGCAGAGATGTCACGCGGGAGCAGTACTTC.